These 22 T cell receptor beta chains share one sample of origin, sequenced in a study of shared clonotypes between healthy human individuals. Produced via immunoSEQ multiplex PCR; TCRdb's table is partial and in-frame only. Counted here are approximately 240,000 clones, approximately 70% occurring once; the ten biggest clones make up approximately 12%. Sequenced: memory CD4+ T cells sorted from blood. Subset reported: CD45RA-negative fraction. Every receptor here comes from a man aged 30-40 years in good health.

This clone was detected a few times. The rearrangement uses TRBV19 and TRBJ2-6; D is ambiguous. This CDR3 has 14 amino acids. Between the trimmed V and J ends, which lost 3 bases and 1 base, there was a span of 4 bases. Germline V lookup: CDR1 LNHDA, CDR2 SQIVND (reference sequence). The CDR3 DNA is TGTGCCAGTAGTATGGGGTCTGGGGCCAACGTCCTGACTTTC. Translation: CASSMGSGANVLTF.

In its sample, this clone was seen once. The genes are TRBV5-1 and TRBJ1-2; D remains unclear. The CDR3 is made up of 14 amino acids. Germline lookup yields CDR1 SGHRS and CDR2 YFSETQ. Deletions cut 0 bases from V and 3 bases from J, with 9 bases between. CDR3 nucleotides: TGCGCCAGCAGCTTGGCCTCGGCGGACTATGGCTACACCTTC. Encoded protein: CASSLASADYGYTF. Variable domain in full (rest from reference TRBV5-1 and TRBJ1-2): KAGVTQTPRYLIKTRGQQVTLSCSPISGHRSVSWYQQTPGQGLQFLFEYFSETQRNKGNFPGRFSGRQFSNSRSEMNVSTLELGDSALYLCASSLASADYGYTFGSGTRLTVV.

The genes are TRBV5-6 and TRBJ2-7; D uncertain. Trimming took off 1 base at V and 0 bases at J, with 8 bases between the two ends. The CDR3 totals 14 residues. Per the germline V gene, CDR1 is SGHDT and CDR2 is YYEEEE. The CDR3 DNA is TGTGCCAGCAGCTTGAGTTCGAGCTCCTACGAGCAGTACTTC. Its translation is CASSLSSSSYEQYF.

In its sample, this clone was seen once. CDR3 sequence (DNA): TGTGCCAGCAGCACCGATGTACTAGCGAACTACGAGCAGTACTTC. Protein product: CASSTDVLANYEQYF. The rearrangement links TRBV7-2 to TRBJ2-7; the match to TRBD2 covers 7 bases. The CDR3 runs to 15 residues. Looked up from germline, CDR1 is SGHTA and CDR2 is FQGNSA. Trimming at V came to 5 bases and at J to 3 bases, leaving 10 bases not matched to a gene.

The genes are TRBV7-2 and TRBJ2-3; D assignment may be TRBD1 or TRBD2 (5 bases each). The CDR3 runs 17 residues. Trimming cost V 0 bases and J 3 bases, with 16 bases left between them. Germline CDR1 is SGHTA and CDR2 is FQGNSA. CDR3 sequence: CASSLAIGTFITDTQYF. The CDR3 nucleotides are TGTGCCAGCAGCTTAGCCATCGGGACGTTCATTACAGATACGCAGTATTTT. The full variable domain, with the rest looked up from reference TRBV7-2 and TRBJ2-3, is GAGVSQSPSNKVTEKGKDVELRCDPISGHTALYWYRQSLGQGLEFLIYFQGNSAPDKSGLPSDRFSAERTGGSVSTLTIQRTQQEDSAVYLCASSLAIGTFITDTQYFGPGTRLTVL.

In regard to this clone: This sample also contains other DNA sequences that code for the same CDR3. J is TRBJ2-3 and V is TRBV27; no definite D call. V lost 6 bases, J lost 6 bases, and 10 bases lay in between. Germline-derived CDR1 and CDR2 are MNHEY and SMNVEV (reference sequence). The CDR3 totals 12 residues. The CDR3 protein is CASSRLRDTQYF. Here the CDR3 DNA reads TGTGCCAGCAGCCGGCTAAGGGATACGCAGTATTTT.

This clone was seen a handful of times. In nucleotides, the CDR3 is TGTGCCAGCAGTTTTGTGGACAGAAAAAACTATGGCTACACCTTC. Amino acid sequence: CASSFVDRKNYGYTF. The V and J genes are TRBV28 and TRBJ1-2, with D tentatively TRBD1 (6 bases). The length of the CDR3 is 15 residues. Germline V gene sequence: CDR1 MDHEN, CDR2 SYDVKM. V lost 3 bases, J lost 2 bases, and 13 bases lay in between.

The J gene is TRBJ2-1, the V gene TRBV25-1; D unclear. The germline V gene encodes CDR1 MGHDK and CDR2 SYGVNS. Trimming removed 6 bases from V and 8 bases from J, with 11 bases in between. The CDR3 runs 12 residues. The CDR3 region is CASSDIDYEQFF. CDR3 DNA sequence: TGTGCCAGCAGCGATATAGACTATGAGCAGTTCTTC.

The rearrangement uses TRBV25-1 and TRBJ2-1, with D unclear. Germline V lookup: CDR1 MGHDK, CDR2 SYGVNS. The CDR3 loop spans 11 amino acids. Trimming pared 7 bases from V and 9 bases from J, leaving 10 bases between. The CDR3 DNA follows: TGTGCCAGCACCGCGACGGGTGAGCAGTTCTTC. Amino acids: CASTATGEQFF.

This clone was recorded only once. V and J are TRBV18 and TRBJ2-5; D is undetermined. Germline V lookup: CDR1 KGHSH, CDR2 LQKENI. The V end was cut by 1 base, the J end by 2 bases, with 5 bases between. There are 13 residues in the CDR3. The CDR3 protein is CASSPRNQETQYF. The CDR3 DNA sequence: TGTGCCAGCTCACCACGGAATCAAGAGACCCAGTACTTC.

The V call is TRBV9, the J call TRBJ2-7; D might be TRBD2 (5 bases). This CDR3 is built from 15 residues. The V gene's germline CDR1 is SGDLS and CDR2 YYNGEE. V shed 3 bases and J shed 0 bases, with 13 bases lying between them. The CDR3: CASSGAPGSSYEQYF. In nucleotides, the CDR3 is TGTGCCAGCAGCGGAGCACCGGGGAGCTCCTACGAGCAGTACTTC.

This clone was recorded many times. The genes are TRBV27 and TRBJ2-7, with D perhaps matching TRBD2 (5 bases). Germline V gene lookup returns CDR1 MNHEY and CDR2 SMNVEV (reference sequence). V lost 7 bases and J lost 4, with 14 bases in between. This CDR3 region has 13 residues. The CDR3 DNA sequence: TGTGCCAGCAAGAGAGGGCCAAGGTACGAGCAGTACTTC. Translated, it gives CASKRGPRYEQYF.

This chain connects TRBV2 to TRBJ2-3; D perhaps matches TRBD2 (6 bases). The length of the CDR3 is 13 residues. V lost 7 bases and J lost 5, with 13 bases in between. Per germline, CDR1 SNHLY and CDR2 FYNNEI. CDR3 DNA: TGTGCCAGCATGGGCGGGATGAGAGATACGCAGTATTTT. It is translated as CASMGGMRDTQYF.

This clone was seen repeatedly, ten times or more. This rearrangement joins TRBV10-1 to TRBJ2-7; a weak D match, TRBD1 (5 bases). Germline assignment: CDR1 WNHNN and CDR2 SYGVQD (reference sequence). V was cut by 3 bases and J by 7 bases, with 16 bases left in between. There are 14 residues in the CDR3. CDR3 sequence reads: CASSDWGAAAEQYF. The CDR3 DNA reads TGCGCCAGCAGTGACTGGGGCGCGGCGGCGGAGCAGTACTTC.

The chain has TRBV7-2 and TRBJ2-5; D is undetermined. In germline, CDR1 is SGHTA, CDR2 FQGNSA. The CDR3 runs 11 residues. Trimming left V 4 bases short and J 4 bases short, with 4 bases between. The CDR3 DNA follows: TGTGCCAGCAGCTCGCCAGAGACCCAGTACTTC. Translating it yields CASSSPETQYF.

V gene TRBV4-3 combines with J gene TRBJ2-2; D is perhaps TRBD2 (5 bases). Trimming stripped 0 bases from V and 7 bases from J, with 12 bases between. Germline V gives CDR1 LGHNA, CDR2 YSLEER. The CDR3 totals 15 residues. CDR3 nucleotide sequence: TGCGCCAGCAGCCAAGATTTCCTAGCAATCGGGGAGCTGTTTTTT. It yields the protein CASSQDFLAIGELFF.

The CDR3 nucleotides are TGTGCCAGCAGCCAAACGACCCATTCGGCCGGGGAGCTGTTTTTT. It is translated as CASSQTTHSAGELFF. The rearrangement links TRBV9 to TRBJ2-2; D unresolved. Trimming took off 4 bases at V and 6 bases at J, with 16 bases between the two ends. The CDR3 is 15 amino acids. Germline V gene lookup returns CDR1 SGDLS and CDR2 YYNGEE.

This clone was found many times. Sequence at one end of the junction differs from germline and may be a read error. This chain links TRBV2 with TRBJ1-2; the D is unclear. CDR1 and CDR2 from the germline V gene are SNHLY and FYNNEI. The CDR3 has 12 amino acids. CDR3 coding DNA: TGTGCCAGCAGTGCGGACCTGTACTTCGCGTTCTTC. It yields the protein CASSADLYFAFF.

This chain joins TRBV7-6 and TRBJ2-5; D is tentatively TRBD1 or TRBD2 (5 bases each). The CDR3 spans 15 residues. The ends were cut back, 5 bases at V and 5 bases at J, with 18 bases in the middle. CDR1 is SGHVS, CDR2 FNYEAQ, per germline. CDR3 in amino acids: CASSDRGTLGETQYF. The CDR3 nucleotides read TGTGCCAGCAGCGACCGAGGGACCTTAGGGGAGACCCAGTACTTC. Full variable domain (rest looked up from reference TRBV7-6 and TRBJ2-5): GAGVSQSPRYKVTKRGQDVALRCDPISGHVSLYWYRQALGQGPEFLTYFNYEAQQDKSGLPNDRFSAERPEGSISTLTIQRTEQRDSAMYRCASSDRGTLGETQYFGPGTRLLVL.

The chain couples TRBV2 to TRBJ2-1; D gene ambiguous. V was shortened by 7 bases and J by 8 bases, with 15 bases between the two germline ends. This CDR3 comprises 13 residues. Per germline, CDR1 SNHLY and CDR2 FYNNEI. The CDR3 reads CASKRVFLDEQFF. CDR3 nucleotide sequence: TGTGCCAGCAAACGGGTGTTTTTGGATGAGCAGTTCTTC.

This clone was recorded a few times. V and J are TRBV28 and TRBJ1-2; 7 nucleotides agree with TRBD1. The CDR3 runs 12 residues. Germline assignment: CDR1 MDHEN and CDR2 SYDVKM. Trimming removed 5 bases from V and 5 bases from J; junction bases left unmatched: 2. The chain's CDR3 is CASSQTGYGYTF. In DNA form, the CDR3 reads TGTGCCAGCAGTCAGACAGGGTATGGCTACACCTTC.

The gene calls are TRBV5-4 and TRBJ2-5; a possible D gene is TRBD1 (6 bases). Germline-derived CDR1 and CDR2 are SGHNT and YYREEE (reference sequence). V was shortened by 0 bases and J by 4 bases, with 16 bases between the two germline ends. The CDR3 consists of 16 residues. The CDR3 coding sequence is TGTGCCAGCAGCTTGGTTCAGGGGATGAGGGGAGAGACCCAGTACTTC. Protein product: CASSLVQGMRGETQYF.